This is a list of T cell receptor beta chains from one sample in a study of T cell responses to AZD1222 COVID-19 vaccine. Sequenced by immunoSEQ multiplex PCR; TCRdb stores in-frame clones only, minus some. The sample gives about 85,000 clones, about 92% of which show up once; about 3% is in the top ten. Specimen: peripheral blood, collected on day 0 of AZD1222 vaccination. Receptors were obtained from an adult in good health. CDR3s include the opening cysteine and the closing phenylalanine or tryptophan. A D gene is named only where the DNA matches it firmly. Clone size appears in some rows only: once, few, many, or a class for an expanded clone.

J gene: TRBJ2-1
V gene: TRBV11-3
clone size: .
D gene: .
CDR3 DNA: TGTGCCAGCAGTTCTGGGGGGAGGCGGCAGGGCACAAGTGAGCAGTTCTTC
CDR3 protein: CASSSGGRRQGTSEQFF

J gene: TRBJ2-7
V gene: TRBV6-5
clone size: .
D gene: .
CDR3 DNA: TGTGCCAGCAGGGACGACAGCCTGATACCCTACGAGCAGTACTTC
CDR3 protein: CASRDDSLIPYEQYF

J gene: TRBJ2-2
V gene: TRBV18
clone size: .
D gene: .
CDR3 DNA: TGTGCCAGCTCACCCGGGACGATCAGGGAGCTGTTTTTT
CDR3 protein: CASSPGTIRELFF

J gene: TRBJ2-7
V gene: TRBV5-1
clone size: .
D gene: .
CDR3 DNA: TGCGCCAGCAGCTCACAGGACAGTTACGAGCAGTACTTC
CDR3 protein: CASSSQDSYEQYF

J gene: TRBJ2-7
V gene: TRBV18
clone size: .
D gene: TRBD2
CDR3 DNA: TGTGCCAGCTCAGCGGGAGGGGCGAACGAGCAGTACTTC
CDR3 protein: CASSAGGANEQYF

J gene: TRBJ2-7
V gene: TRBV28
clone size: .
D gene: TRBD1
CDR3 DNA: TGTGCCAGCAGACAACCGACAGGGCTTCATTACGAGCAGTACTTC
CDR3 protein: CASRQPTGLHYEQYF

J gene: TRBJ1-2
V gene: TRBV19
clone size: .
D gene: .
CDR3 DNA: TGTGCCAGTAGTACCCAAGCCTATGGCTACACCTTC
CDR3 protein: CASSTQAYGYTF

J gene: TRBJ1-1
V gene: TRBV29-1
clone size: .
D gene: .
CDR3 DNA: TGCAGCGTTACAAGGACCGCTGCCGCTGAAGCTTTCTTT
CDR3 protein: CSVTRTAAAEAFF

J gene: TRBJ2-7
V gene: TRBV6-5
clone size: .
D gene: .
CDR3 DNA: TGTGCCAGCAGCAACCCCCCCGGGGGAAACGAGCAGTACTTC
CDR3 protein: CASSNPPGGNEQYF

J gene: TRBJ1-2
V gene: TRBV30
clone size: .
D gene: .
CDR3 DNA: TGTGCCTGGAGTAGGGGCGCCGGAGGTGGCTACACCTTC
CDR3 protein: CAWSRGAGGGYTF

J gene: TRBJ2-7
V gene: TRBV11-1
clone size: .
D gene: TRBD1
CDR3 DNA: TGTGCCAGCAGCGCGGACAGGGTGGGAACCTACGAGCAGTACTTC
CDR3 protein: CASSADRVGTYEQYF

J gene: TRBJ1-1
V gene: TRBV6-5
clone size: once
D gene: .
CDR3 DNA: TGTGCCAGCAGTCCTTCGATGAACACTGAAGCTTTCTTT
CDR3 protein: CASSPSMNTEAFF

J gene: TRBJ2-2
V gene: TRBV5-4
clone size: once
D gene: .
CDR3 DNA: TGTGCCAGCAGCTTGGGCGGGGTGAACACCGGGGAGCTGTTTTTT
CDR3 protein: CASSLGGVNTGELFF

J gene: TRBJ1-5
V gene: TRBV5-5
clone size: .
D gene: TRBD1
CDR3 DNA: TGTGCCAGCAGCGGGGGACAGGGCCCCCGTCAGCCCCAGCATTTT
CDR3 protein: CASSGGQGPRQPQHF

J gene: TRBJ2-7
V gene: TRBV28
clone size: many
D gene: TRBD2
CDR3 DNA: TGTGCCAGCAGAGCACGACTAGCGGGAGGTTACGAGCAGTACTTC
CDR3 protein: CASRARLAGGYEQYF

J gene: TRBJ2-3
V gene: TRBV6-5
clone size: .
D gene: TRBD2
CDR3 DNA: TGTGCCAGCATCGGGAGCGGGGCCGATACAGATACGCAGTATTTT
CDR3 protein: CASIGSGADTDTQYF

J gene: TRBJ1-1
V gene: TRBV9
clone size: .
D gene: .
CDR3 DNA: TGTGCCAGCAGCGCCCGACAGGACACTGAAGCTTTCTTT
CDR3 protein: CASSARQDTEAFF

J gene: TRBJ1-1
V gene: TRBV28
clone size: .
D gene: .
CDR3 DNA: TGTGCCAGCAGTCTAACTCAGGGGTGGAAAACTGAAGCTTTCTTT
CDR3 protein: CASSLTQGWKTEAFF

J gene: TRBJ2-1
V gene: TRBV6-5
clone size: .
D gene: .
CDR3 DNA: TGTGCCAGCAGCCCACGGAGGGGAGGGGGCAATGAGCAGTTCTTC
CDR3 protein: CASSPRRGGGNEQFF

J gene: TRBJ2-3
V gene: TRBV6-1
clone size: .
D gene: .
CDR3 DNA: TGTGCCAGCAGTGAAGCGATCTTCGGGAGCTCAGATACGCAGTATTTT
CDR3 protein: CASSEAIFGSSDTQYF

J gene: TRBJ2-7
V gene: TRBV19
clone size: once
D gene: TRBD1
CDR3 DNA: TGTGCCAGTAGTACCTGGACAGGACCAGCCTACGAGCAGTACTTC
CDR3 protein: CASSTWTGPAYEQYF

J gene: TRBJ2-1
V gene: TRBV11-2
clone size: .
D gene: TRBD2
CDR3 DNA: TGTGCCAGCAGCTTTGGATCCCTAGCGGGAGTTGAGAATGAGCAGTTCTTC
CDR3 protein: CASSFGSLAGVENEQFF

J gene: TRBJ2-1
V gene: TRBV2
clone size: .
D gene: .
CDR3 DNA: TGTGCCAGCAGTGAACAGGGCCGTCACAATGAGCAGTTCTTC
CDR3 protein: CASSEQGRHNEQFF

J gene: TRBJ2-2
V gene: TRBV2
clone size: .
D gene: .
CDR3 DNA: TGTGCCAGCAGTGAAAGGCAAGGTGGGGAGCTGTTTTTT
CDR3 protein: CASSERQGGELFF

J gene: TRBJ1-2
V gene: TRBV10-2
clone size: .
D gene: .
CDR3 DNA: TGCGCCAGCAGTGAACACCCAGGCTATGGCTACACCTTC
CDR3 protein: CASSEHPGYGYTF

J gene: TRBJ1-5
V gene: TRBV27
clone size: .
D gene: .
CDR3 DNA: TGTGCCAGCAGCGAGGGGTATATGGACAATCAGCCCCAGCATTTT
CDR3 protein: CASSEGYMDNQPQHF

J gene: TRBJ1-2
V gene: TRBV5-5
clone size: .
D gene: .
CDR3 DNA: TGTGCCAGCGCCGGCATACAGGATGGCTACACCTTC
CDR3 protein: CASAGIQDGYTF

J gene: TRBJ1-1
V gene: TRBV10-2
clone size: once
D gene: TRBD1
CDR3 DNA: TGCGCCAGCAGTGATATCGAGGCGATGGGACAGGGGGCTGGGGCTTTCTTT
CDR3 protein: CASSDIEAMGQGAGAFF

J gene: TRBJ1-2
V gene: TRBV2
clone size: .
D gene: .
CDR3 DNA: TGTGCCAGCAGGGACTTGGGGGGGCTTGAGAGTGGCTACACCTTC
CDR3 protein: CASRDLGGLESGYTF

J gene: TRBJ1-4
V gene: TRBV4-1
clone size: .
D gene: .
CDR3 DNA: TGCGCCAGCAGCCATTCCTTAGCGAGGGCCACAACTAATGAAAAACTGTTTTTT
CDR3 protein: CASSHSLARATTNEKLFF

J gene: TRBJ2-1
V gene: TRBV5-1
clone size: .
D gene: .
CDR3 DNA: TGCGCCAGCAGCCAGGACAACTACAATGAGCAGTTCTTC
CDR3 protein: CASSQDNYNEQFF

J gene: TRBJ2-1
V gene: TRBV7-2
clone size: .
D gene: .
CDR3 DNA: TGTGCCAGCAGCTTAGAAGGGGGGAAGCAGTTCTTC
CDR3 protein: CASSLEGGKQFF

J gene: TRBJ1-1
V gene: TRBV28
clone size: .
D gene: .
CDR3 DNA: TGTGCCAGCAGTCCCGGGGAGCCCAACACTGAAGCTTTCTTT
CDR3 protein: CASSPGEPNTEAFF

J gene: TRBJ2-7
V gene: TRBV28
clone size: .
D gene: TRBD1
CDR3 DNA: TGTGCCAGCAGTTTAAAAGACAGGGGCCACCTCCCCTACGAGCAGTACTTC
CDR3 protein: CASSLKDRGHLPYEQYF

J gene: TRBJ1-2
V gene: TRBV19
clone size: .
D gene: .
CDR3 DNA: TGTGCCAGTAGTATTGGGGCCGGACAAACTGCCTATGGCTACACCTTC
CDR3 protein: CASSIGAGQTAYGYTF

J gene: TRBJ2-1
V gene: TRBV7-3
clone size: .
D gene: .
CDR3 DNA: TGTGCCAGCAGCTTAAAAGGGGGTGGCCCCAATGAGCAGTTCTTC
CDR3 protein: CASSLKGGGPNEQFF

J gene: TRBJ2-7
V gene: TRBV28
clone size: .
D gene: .
CDR3 DNA: TGTGCCAGCAGTGCGGATTATATAATCTCTTACGAGCAGTACTTC
CDR3 protein: CASSADYIISYEQYF

J gene: TRBJ2-7
V gene: TRBV28
clone size: .
D gene: TRBD1
CDR3 DNA: TGTGCCAGCAGGCAACCGGGACAGGGTTACGAGCAGTACTTC
CDR3 protein: CASRQPGQGYEQYF

J gene: TRBJ1-5
V gene: TRBV19
clone size: .
D gene: .
CDR3 DNA: TGTGCCACCGCGGACGGGAATCAGCCCCAGCATTTT
CDR3 protein: CATADGNQPQHF

J gene: TRBJ1-5
V gene: TRBV19
clone size: .
D gene: TRBD1
CDR3 DNA: TGTGCCAGTAGTTTCTCGGACAGGGAACAGCCCCAGCATTTT
CDR3 protein: CASSFSDREQPQHF

J gene: TRBJ1-2
V gene: TRBV5-4
clone size: .
D gene: TRBD1
CDR3 DNA: TGTGCCAGCAGCTTAGCCAGGACAGGGAAAGGCTACACCTTC
CDR3 protein: CASSLARTGKGYTF

J gene: TRBJ1-1
V gene: TRBV5-5
clone size: .
D gene: .
CDR3 DNA: TGTGCCAGCAGCTTGGATATGACGACAGGGAACACTGAAGCTTTCTTT
CDR3 protein: CASSLDMTTGNTEAFF

J gene: TRBJ2-7
V gene: TRBV27
clone size: .
D gene: TRBD1
CDR3 DNA: TGTGCCAGCAGTTTTTCGGGACAGGGCAGCGAGCAGTACTTC
CDR3 protein: CASSFSGQGSEQYF

J gene: TRBJ2-7
V gene: TRBV5-1
clone size: .
D gene: .
CDR3 DNA: TGCGCCAGCAGCTTGGCTCTAACAAGCTCCTACGAGCAGTACTTC
CDR3 protein: CASSLALTSSYEQYF

J gene: TRBJ2-2
V gene: TRBV3-1/TRBV3-2
clone size: .
D gene: .
CDR3 DNA: TGTGCCAGCAGCCAAGTAGGGTCGGACACCGGGGAGCTGTTTTTT
CDR3 protein: CASSQVGSDTGELFF

J gene: TRBJ1-6
V gene: TRBV5-1
clone size: once
D gene: .
CDR3 DNA: TGCGCCAGCAGCTTGACCGGGGAGAGGAATTCACCCCTCCACTTT
CDR3 protein: CASSLTGERNSPLHF

J gene: TRBJ2-1
V gene: TRBV10-3
clone size: .
D gene: TRBD2
CDR3 DNA: TGTGCCATCAGTGAGTGGACTAGCGGGGACAATGAGCAGTTCTTC
CDR3 protein: CAISEWTSGDNEQFF

J gene: TRBJ1-1
V gene: TRBV6-1
clone size: .
D gene: TRBD1
CDR3 DNA: TGTGCCAGCAGTGAAGCAGGGGCAGGGGGTGGCCTGCCTGAAGCTTTCTTT
CDR3 protein: CASSEAGAGGGLPEAFF

J gene: TRBJ2-2
V gene: TRBV11-2
clone size: .
D gene: .
CDR3 DNA: TGTGCCAGCAGCCCCGACAGGAACACCGGGGAGCTGTTTTTT
CDR3 protein: CASSPDRNTGELFF

J gene: TRBJ1-4
V gene: TRBV7-9
clone size: .
D gene: .
CDR3 DNA: TGTGCCAGCAGCTTAGGAGGGGCAGCGACTGAAAAACTGTTTTTT
CDR3 protein: CASSLGGAATEKLFF

J gene: TRBJ2-3
V gene: TRBV6-6
clone size: .
D gene: TRBD1
CDR3 DNA: TGTGCCAGCAGTTTGGGACAGGGGGTCACAGATACGCAGTATTTT
CDR3 protein: CASSLGQGVTDTQYF